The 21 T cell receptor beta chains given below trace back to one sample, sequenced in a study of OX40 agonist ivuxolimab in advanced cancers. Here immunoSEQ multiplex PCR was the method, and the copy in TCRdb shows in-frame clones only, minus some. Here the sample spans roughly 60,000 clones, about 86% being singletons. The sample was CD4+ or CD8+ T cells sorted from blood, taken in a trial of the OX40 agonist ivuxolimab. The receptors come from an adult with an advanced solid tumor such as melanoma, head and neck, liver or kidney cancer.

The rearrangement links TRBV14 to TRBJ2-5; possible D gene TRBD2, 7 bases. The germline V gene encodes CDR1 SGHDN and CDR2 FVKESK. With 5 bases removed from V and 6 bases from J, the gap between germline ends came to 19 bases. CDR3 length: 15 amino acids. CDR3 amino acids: CASSSPFGGAKTQYF. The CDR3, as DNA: TGTGCCAGCAGCTCACCCTTTGGGGGGGCCAAGACCCAGTACTTC.

The CDR3 spells CASSMSGGSSYEQYF. CDR3 sequence (DNA): TGTGCCAGTAGTATGTCGGGGGGGAGCTCCTACGAGCAGTACTTC. The rearrangement links TRBV19 to TRBJ2-7, with 8 bases identical to TRBD2. Per germline, CDR1 LNHDA and CDR2 SQIVND (reference sequence). The V segment lost 3 bases and the J segment 0 bases; nucleotides outside the gene matches: 4. The CDR3 runs to 15 residues.

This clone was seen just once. CDR3 sequence reads: CASSYRDRNTEAFF. The CDR3 coding sequence is TGTGCCAGCAGCTACCGGGACAGAAACACTGAAGCTTTCTTT. The chain uses TRBV7-2 and TRBJ1-1; TRBD1 matches at 7 bases. Per the germline V gene, CDR1 is SGHTA and CDR2 is FQGNSA. V shed 4 bases, J shed 2 bases, and the junction held 4 bases outside the gene matches. The CDR3 sequence is 14 residues long.

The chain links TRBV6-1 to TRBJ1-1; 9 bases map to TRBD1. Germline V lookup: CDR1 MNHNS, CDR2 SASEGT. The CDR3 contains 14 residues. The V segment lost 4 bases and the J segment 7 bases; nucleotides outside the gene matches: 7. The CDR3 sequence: CASSVNRGQSEAFF. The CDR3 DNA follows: TGTGCCAGCAGTGTAAACAGGGGGCAGAGTGAAGCTTTCTTT.

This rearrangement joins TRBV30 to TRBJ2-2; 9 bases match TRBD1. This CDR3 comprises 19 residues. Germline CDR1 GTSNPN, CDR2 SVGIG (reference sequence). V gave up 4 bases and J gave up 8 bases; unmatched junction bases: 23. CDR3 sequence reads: CAWMGQGYGGPYYLGELFF. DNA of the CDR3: TGTGCCTGGATGGGACAGGGTTATGGTGGGCCCTACTATCTAGGGGAGCTGTTTTTT. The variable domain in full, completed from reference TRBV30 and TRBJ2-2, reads SQTIHQWPATLVQPVGSPLSLECTVEGTSNPNLYWYRQAAGRGLQLLFYSVGIGQISSEVPQNLSASRPQDRQFILSSKKLLLSDSGFYLCAWMGQGYGGPYYLGELFFGEGSRLTVL.

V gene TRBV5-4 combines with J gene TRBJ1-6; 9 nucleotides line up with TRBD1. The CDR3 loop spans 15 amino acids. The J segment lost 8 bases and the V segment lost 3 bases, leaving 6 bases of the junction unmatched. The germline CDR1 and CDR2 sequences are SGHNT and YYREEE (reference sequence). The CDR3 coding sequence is TGTGCCAGCAGCTCGGAACAGGGGGCCTATTCACCCCTCCACTTT. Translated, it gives CASSSEQGAYSPLHF. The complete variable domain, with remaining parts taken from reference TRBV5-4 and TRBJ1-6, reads ETGVTQSPTHLIKTRGQQVTLRCSSQSGHNTVSWYQQALGQGPQFIFQYYREEENGRGNFPPRFSGLQFPNYSSELNVNALELDDSALYLCASSSEQGAYSPLHFGNGTRLTVT.

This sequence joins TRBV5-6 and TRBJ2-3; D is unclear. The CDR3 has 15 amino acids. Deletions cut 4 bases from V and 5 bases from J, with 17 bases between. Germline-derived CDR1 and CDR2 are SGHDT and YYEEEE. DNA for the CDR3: TGTGCCAGCAGCCCCCGATGGCGGCCCGGAGATACGCAGTATTTT. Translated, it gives CASSPRWRPGDTQYF.

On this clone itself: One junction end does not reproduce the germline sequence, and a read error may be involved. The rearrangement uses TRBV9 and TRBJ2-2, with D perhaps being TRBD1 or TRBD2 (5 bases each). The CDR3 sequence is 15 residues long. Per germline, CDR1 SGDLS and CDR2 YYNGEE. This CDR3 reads CASSVEGSSTEELFF. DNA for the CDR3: TGTGCCAGCAGCGTAGAGGGGTCTAGCACCGAGGAGCTGTTTTTT.

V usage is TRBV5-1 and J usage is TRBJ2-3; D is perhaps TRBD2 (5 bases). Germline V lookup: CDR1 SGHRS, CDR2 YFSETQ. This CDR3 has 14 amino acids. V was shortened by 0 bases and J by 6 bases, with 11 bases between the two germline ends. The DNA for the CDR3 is TGCGCCAGCAGCTTGGACGGACTTAGGGATACGCAGTATTTT. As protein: CASSLDGLRDTQYF.

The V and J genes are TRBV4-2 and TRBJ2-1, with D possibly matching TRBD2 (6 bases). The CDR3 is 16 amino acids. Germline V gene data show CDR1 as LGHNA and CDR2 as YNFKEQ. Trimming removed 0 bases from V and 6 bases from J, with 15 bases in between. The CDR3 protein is CASSQDMAGFGNEQFF. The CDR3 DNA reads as TGTGCCAGCAGCCAAGATATGGCGGGATTTGGCAATGAGCAGTTCTTC.

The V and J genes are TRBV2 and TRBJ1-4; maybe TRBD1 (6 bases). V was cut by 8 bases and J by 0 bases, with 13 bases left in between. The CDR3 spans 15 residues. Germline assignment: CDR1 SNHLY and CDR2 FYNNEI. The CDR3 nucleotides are TGTGCCAGCCACAGGGAGTCTGCAACTAATGAAAAACTGTTTTTT. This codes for CASHRESATNEKLFF. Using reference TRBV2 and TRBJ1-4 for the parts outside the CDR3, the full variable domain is EPEVTQTPSHQVTQMGQEVILRCVPISNHLYFYWYRQILGQKVEFLVSFYNNEISEKSEIFDDQFSVERPDGSNFTLKIRSTKLEDSAMYFCASHRESATNEKLFFGSGTQLSVL.

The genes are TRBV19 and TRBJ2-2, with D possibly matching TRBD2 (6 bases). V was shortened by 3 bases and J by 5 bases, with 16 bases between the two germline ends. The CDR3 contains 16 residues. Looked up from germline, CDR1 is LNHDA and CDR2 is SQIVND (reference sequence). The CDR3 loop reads CASSMGGTTLTGELFF. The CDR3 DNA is TGTGCCAGTAGTATGGGCGGGACGACGCTTACCGGGGAGCTGTTTTTT.

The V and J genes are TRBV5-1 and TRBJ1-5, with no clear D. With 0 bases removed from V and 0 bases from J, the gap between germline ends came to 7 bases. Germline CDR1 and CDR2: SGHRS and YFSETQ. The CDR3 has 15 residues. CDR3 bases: TGCGCCAGCAGCTTGGAGGGTGGTAGCAATCAGCCCCAGCATTTT. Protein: CASSLEGGSNQPQHF.

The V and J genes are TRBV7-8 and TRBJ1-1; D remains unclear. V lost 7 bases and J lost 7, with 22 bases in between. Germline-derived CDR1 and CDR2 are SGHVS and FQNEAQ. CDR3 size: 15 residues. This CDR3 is CASTPLTSVRGEAFF. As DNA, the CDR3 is TGTGCCAGCACACCACTCACTAGCGTGCGTGGTGAAGCTTTCTTT.

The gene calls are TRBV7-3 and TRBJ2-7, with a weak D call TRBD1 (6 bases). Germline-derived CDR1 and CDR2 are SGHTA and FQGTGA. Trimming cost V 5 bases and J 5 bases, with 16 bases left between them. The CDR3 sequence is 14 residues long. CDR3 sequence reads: CASSPEQGSDEQYF. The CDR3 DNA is TGTGCCAGCAGCCCCGAGCAGGGGAGCGACGAGCAGTACTTC.

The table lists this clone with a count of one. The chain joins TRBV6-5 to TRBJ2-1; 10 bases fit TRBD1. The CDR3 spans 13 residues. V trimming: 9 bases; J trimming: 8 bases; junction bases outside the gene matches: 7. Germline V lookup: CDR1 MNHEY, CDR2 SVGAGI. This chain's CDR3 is CASYGTGAHEQFF. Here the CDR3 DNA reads TGTGCCAGTTACGGGACAGGGGCCCATGAGCAGTTCTTC.

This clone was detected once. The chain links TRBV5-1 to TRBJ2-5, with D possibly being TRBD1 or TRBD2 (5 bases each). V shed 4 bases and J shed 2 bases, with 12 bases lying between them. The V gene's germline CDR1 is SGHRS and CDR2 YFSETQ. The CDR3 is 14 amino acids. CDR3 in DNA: TGCGCCAGCAGCCTGATGGGGGTACAAGAGACCCAGTACTTC. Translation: CASSLMGVQETQYF.

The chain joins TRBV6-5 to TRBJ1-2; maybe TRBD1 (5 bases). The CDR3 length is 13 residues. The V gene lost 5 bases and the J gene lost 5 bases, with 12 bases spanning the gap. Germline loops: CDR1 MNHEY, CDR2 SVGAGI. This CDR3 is CASSHGDGYGYTF. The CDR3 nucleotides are TGTGCCAGCAGTCACGGGGACGGATATGGCTACACCTTC.

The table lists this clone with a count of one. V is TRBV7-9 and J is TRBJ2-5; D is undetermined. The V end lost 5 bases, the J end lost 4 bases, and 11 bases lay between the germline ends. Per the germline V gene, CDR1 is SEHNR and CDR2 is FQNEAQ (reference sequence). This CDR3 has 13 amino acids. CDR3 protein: CASSPKGPETQYF. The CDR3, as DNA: TGTGCCAGCAGCCCTAAGGGCCCAGAGACCCAGTACTTC.

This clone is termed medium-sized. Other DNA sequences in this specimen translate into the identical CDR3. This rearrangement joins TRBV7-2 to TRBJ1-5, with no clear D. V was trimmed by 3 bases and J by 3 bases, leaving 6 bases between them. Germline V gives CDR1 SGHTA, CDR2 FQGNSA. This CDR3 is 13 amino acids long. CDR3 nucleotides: TGTGCCAGCAGCTTGATAGACAATCAGCCCCAGCATTTT. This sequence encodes CASSLIDNQPQHF.

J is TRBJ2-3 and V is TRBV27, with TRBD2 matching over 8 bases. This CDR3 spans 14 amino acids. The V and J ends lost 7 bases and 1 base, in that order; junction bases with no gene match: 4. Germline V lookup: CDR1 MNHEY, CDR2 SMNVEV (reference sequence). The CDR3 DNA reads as TGTGCCAGCATGGGAGCGGGGGGCACAGATACGCAGTATTTT. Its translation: CASMGAGGTDTQYF.